This T cell receptor (beta chain) was identified in a study of Ad26.COV2.S vaccination and SARS-CoV-2 variants. Germline V gene sequence: CDR1 ENHRY, CDR2 SYGVKD. V was pared by 5 bases and J by 3 bases, with 7 bases of the junction left unmatched. The CDR3 is 15 amino acids. This sample's treatment: 19 received Ad26.COV2.S at low or high dose, single or two shots; several received placebo; per-sample allocation not given. Specimen acquisition occurred on day 63 following the initial vaccine or placebo injection. The assay was immunoSEQ multiplex PCR, and TCRdb's table has in-frame clones only and misses some. The repertoire holds hundreds of thousands of clones, with around 89% as singletons.

This rearrangement joins TRBV10-3 to TRBJ1-5; 7 bases fit TRBD1. This receptor was obtained from a person between 18 and 65 years old who received the Ad26.COV2.S COVID-19 vaccine or a placebo. This material consisted of peripheral blood, taken in a trial of Ad26.COV2.S vaccine versus placebo. CDR3 region: CAISPTGTVNQPQHF. CDR3 coding DNA: TGTGCCATCAGTCCGACAGGGACGGTCAATCAGCCCCAGCATTTT.